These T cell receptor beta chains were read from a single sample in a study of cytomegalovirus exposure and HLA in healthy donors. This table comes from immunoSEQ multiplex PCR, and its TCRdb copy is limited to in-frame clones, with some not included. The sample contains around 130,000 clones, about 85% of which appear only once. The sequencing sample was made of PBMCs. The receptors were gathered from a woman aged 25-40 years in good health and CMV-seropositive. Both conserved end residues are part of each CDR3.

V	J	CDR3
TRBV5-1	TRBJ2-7	CASSGPPAYEQYF
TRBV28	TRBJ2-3	CASSSPPGQGGRGSTDTQYF
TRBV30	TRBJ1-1	CAWSVTRETEAFF
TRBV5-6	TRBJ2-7	CASSRGTGDLFF
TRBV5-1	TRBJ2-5	CASSLARNPVETQYF
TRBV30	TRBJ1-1	CAWSVGALNTEAFF
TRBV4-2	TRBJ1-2	CASSPLGTGNGGYGYTF
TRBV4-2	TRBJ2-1	CASSQEPTSGGDEQFF
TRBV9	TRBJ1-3	CASSTLEGVSGNTIYF
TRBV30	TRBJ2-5	CAWDPGQRGETQYF
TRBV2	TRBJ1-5	CASSGREVQPQHF
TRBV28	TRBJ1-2	CASRRQGAGGYTF
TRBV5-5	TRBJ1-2	CASSLSGTGYNCGYTF
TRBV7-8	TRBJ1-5	CASSLSGRFQPQHF
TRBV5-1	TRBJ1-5	CASSLSGGSNQPQHF